Here is one T cell receptor beta chain with its context. Assay used: immunoSEQ multiplex PCR; TCRdb lists only in-frame clones, some missing. The sample lists some 150,000 clones, about 86% occurring once. The CDR3 runs 12 residues. In germline, CDR1 is SGHRS, CDR2 YFSETQ. V was pared by 1 base and J by 6 bases, with 6 bases between. This sample is drawn from a study of blood T cell repertoires in COVID-19. Turning to the study itself: In each case, the material was cDNA or gDNA derived from T cells, B-cell-depleted T cells, or PBMCs.

The receptor was derived from a woman aged 60-75 years with COVID-19, enrolled during active disease. The chain carries TRBV5-1 and TRBJ2-3; D gene ambiguous. Sequencing used peripheral blood. The CDR3 nucleotides are TGCGCCAGCAGCTTGCCCGGGGATACGCAGTATTTT. This translates into CASSLPGDTQYF.